The entry below describes one TCR beta chain. This clone's antigen is unknown. A junction end diverges from the germline sequence, so it may reflect a read error. Receptor amplification or capture employed the immunoSEQ multiplex PCR assay. For the multiplex PCR, a mixture combining 60 forward primers for TCR Vbeta segments and 13 reverse primers for TCR Jbeta segments was used. The CDR3 region of rearranged TCR beta genes was amplified from genomic DNA by a multiplex PCR assay. The amplified TCR beta libraries were sequenced on the Illumina HiSeq System as 87-base-pair reads. The study's own analysis went as follows. A later analysis tallied 75 million to 95 million unique TCR beta chains across the 666 repertoires, and some 12 million of those chains were shared by two or more donors. Raw reads were error-corrected and collapsed into unique sequences with a nearest-neighbor algorithm that merged closely related sequences to remove PCR and sequencing errors. Alignment of CDR3 sequences to IMGT reference sequences was used to assign V, D and J gene segments. For a sequence to be retained, a match of at least six nucleotides was required to both a V gene segment and a J gene segment. A rearrangement was called productive if the CDR3 had no stop codons and remained in frame with V and J, and every other rearrangement was called non-productive. Following IMGT convention, CDR3 was defined as the stretch from the second conserved V-encoded cysteine up to the conserved J-encoded phenylalanine. Sequences without an unambiguous match to a single V gene segment were excluded from the earlier analysis of approximately 600 of the donors. An earlier analysis of several hundred of the donors called V segments functional above 56.7% productive rearrangements and segregating when the between-donor standard deviation exceeded 5%. A statistical classification framework was built for diagnosing cytomegalovirus status from the catalog of TCR beta chain sequences. V and J gene assignment, in a later analysis, came from comparing TCR nucleotide sequences with IMGT/GENE-DB human TR gene sequences. A later analysis assigned CDR3 sequences and most-parsimonious VDJ recombination scenarios with the TCRdist pipeline. In a later analysis, each TCR beta chain was defined by its CDR3 amino acid sequence together with its V-gene family, and reads lacking a unique V-gene family were excluded. A later analysis removed 600 or so highly shared, low-generation-probability nucleotide sequences to deal with suspected cross-contamination and a sequencing artifact. In a later analysis, a clonal expansion index for each public chain was calculated from normalized within-repertoire ranks of inferred template counts. In a later analysis, generation probabilities were computed with a VDJ recombination model fitted to out-of-frame rearrangements, and the resulting probabilities were checked against IGoR. In a later analysis, hypergeometric tests were used to score TCR-TCR, TCR-HLA and TCR-CMV co-occurrence, with a repertoire-size bias correction applied to TCR pairs. In a later analysis, false discovery rates were estimated by permuting HLA or CMV assignments 20 times. In a later analysis, co-occurring TCRs were grouped using DBSCAN, and TCRdist sequence similarity was added for clustering within HLA-allele-positive subsets. For co-occurrence clustering, repertoires with fewer than 30,000 or more than 120,000 public chains were excluded, along with five repertoires with anomalous nucleotide sharing. TCRdb stores this immuneACCESS table with in-frame sequences only. Part of the clones is absent; in the studies checked, under half of the shortfall reflects unresolved V genes, and no reason is known for the rest. That table is the source of V, J and clone size, and D and trimming were worked out from the DNA. The sample table shows about 130,000 clones, and roughly two thirds are seen once. The top ten clonotypes cover 1.6% of the sample.

The cohort was made up of 500 to 850 healthy bone marrow donors. At the time of sampling, all cohort members were nominally healthy, though unrecorded immune exposures were likely present. The donor tested CMV seropositive, placing the donor among the 290 or so seropositive members of the cohort. A peripheral blood sample was collected from each donor, and TCR beta sequencing was performed on peripheral blood mononuclear cells. Genomic DNA was extracted from the blood cell samples with the Qiagen DNeasy Blood Extraction Kit. The sample comes from a study of cytomegalovirus exposure and HLA in healthy donors (dated by TCRdb to the late 2010s). Some background on the complete study: An earlier analysis of about 530 of the donors reported 276 Gb of sequence data and around 100 million unique TCR beta sequences obtained from approximately 180 million T cells. An early release covering about 600 HLA-typed donors comprised approximately 300 gigabases of sequencing data and approximately 80 million unique TCR sequences. Of the approximately 400 genotyped donors, approximately 81% were placed in the genetic ancestry cluster associated with self-reported Caucasian donors. The study was designed to test whether signatures of past pathogen exposure could be identified by cataloging public T cell receptors. The study used immunosequencing to profile the T cell repertoires of approximately 640 subjects and linked those repertoires to cytomegalovirus serostatus. Besides the first cohort of roughly 660 subjects, a separate validation cohort made up of 120 or so different subjects was used. To predict cytomegalovirus infection status, the study brought together high-throughput TCR immunosequencing, statistical association of individual TCRs with disease status, and machine learning. In a later analysis, previously published TCR beta repertoires from 600 to 850 donors were re-analyzed and high-resolution HLA genotyping was added so that TCR occurrence patterns could be studied. Rather than drawing on any new phenotypic data, the later analysis identified candidate immune exposures from TCR beta sequences and the way those sequences occurred across donors. In an earlier analysis of 500 to 650 of the donors, high-throughput TCR beta sequencing was used to judge whether each TCR beta V gene segment behaved as functional or pseudogenic. Donor age, sex, ethnicity and CMV serostatus were collected together with the repertoire data. A later genetic analysis used genome-wide SNP genotypes for about 55% of the 666 donors, treating that subset as a discovery cohort. All discovery cohort repertoires had been generated using a single sequencing platform. Both class I and class II loci were covered by HLA typing, at four-digit resolution. The number of donors typed differed by locus, with about 629-630 for A, B, C, DRB1 and DQB1, around 520 for DQA1, 600 to 610 for DPA1, and around 460 for DPB1. A few DR-DQ haplotypes were treated as single units for association and clustering because of strong linkage in the cohort. Among some 400 genotyped donors of the cohort, an average of roughly 230,000 unique TCR beta nucleotide sequences was sequenced per donor, of which about 19% were non-productive.

From the germline V gene (reference sequence), CDR1 is SEHNR and CDR2 is FQNEAQ. The CDR3 runs 16 amino acids, cysteine and phenylalanine included. Kept here is only the CDR3 DNA, which spans 48 bases and is read in frame from base 1. General conclusions and limits of the study: The classifier was reported to diagnose cytomegalovirus status with high specificity and sensitivity in both the original cohort and the validation cohort. A further reported finding was that TCR beta sequences accurately predicted the HLA-A and HLA-B alleles for most subjects in the first cohort. According to the authors, the approach could potentially be generalized to other disease states and immunological phenotypes. According to a later analysis, most CMV-associated TCR beta chains appeared to be HLA-restricted, and the HLA associations seemed to be driven largely by CMV exposure. The study gave a list of 150 to 200 TCR beta chains associated with cytomegalovirus. Only TCR beta chains were sequenced in this cohort, and the absence of alpha or paired-chain data limited detectable features. While some public TCRs were present in many individuals, most TCR sequences turned up only very rarely across donors. The sequencing pipeline was judged likely to have produced a cluster of highly shared sequence variants as a technical artifact. Specific HLA alleles were associated with 16,951 TCR beta sequences at a false discovery rate of 0.05 in a later analysis. Presence/absence analyses assumed roughly uniform sequencing depth across donors, an assumption that may not hold. Some IMGT-functional V segments, including TRBV6-2 and TRBV6-3, could not be told apart with the 87-base-pair reads, so those segments were excluded. In a later analysis, HLA-associated TCR beta chains showed more clonal expansion and lower generation probabilities than non-associated chains that were equally common. Linkage disequilibrium might explain the correlated functional status among segregating V segments, but an unknown experimental factor could not be ruled out. In a later analysis, TCR association rates were found to vary across HLA loci, with the most associated TCRs seen for DRB1 alleles and the fewest for HLA-C alleles. Strong co-occurrence of HLA alleles, especially DR and DQ, made assigning TCR associations to individual alleles difficult. CMV serostatus was the only immune exposure information available for the cohort. An earlier analysis of around 600 of the donors showed that most TCR beta V segments appeared in productive rearrangements either about 90% or about 30% of the time, which broadly matched IMGT annotations. V-gene and J-gene trimming of TCR beta chains was associated with a missense DCLRE1C variant in a later genetic analysis, and the association was replicated in an independent cohort. According to a later analysis, parvovirus B19, influenza, CMV and Epstein-Barr virus appeared linked to several top co-occurrence clusters. Because HLA typing was unavailable for some donors at each locus, only the typed subset was used in association tests. The earlier analysis of 587 of the donors excluded 15 to 20 rarely observed V segments, including chromosome 9 orphons, because counts were too low. According to a later genetic analysis, donors in an Asian-associated ancestry cluster had fewer N-insertions in productive TCRs than the approximately 630-donor mean. Three of the identified cytomegalovirus-associated TCR beta chains were confirmed in vitro to be specific for cytomegalovirus antigens.

The sequence links TRBV7-9 to TRBJ2-7, with 9 junctional bases fitting TRBD1. Sequencing was performed on PBMCs. This receptor was identified in a man between 25 and 39 years old in good health and CMV-seropositive. The CDR3 in this case is CSSSLDRTGEPYEQYF. The DNA sequence is as follows: TGTTCCAGCAGCTTAGATCGGACAGGGGAACCCTACGAGCAGTACTTC.